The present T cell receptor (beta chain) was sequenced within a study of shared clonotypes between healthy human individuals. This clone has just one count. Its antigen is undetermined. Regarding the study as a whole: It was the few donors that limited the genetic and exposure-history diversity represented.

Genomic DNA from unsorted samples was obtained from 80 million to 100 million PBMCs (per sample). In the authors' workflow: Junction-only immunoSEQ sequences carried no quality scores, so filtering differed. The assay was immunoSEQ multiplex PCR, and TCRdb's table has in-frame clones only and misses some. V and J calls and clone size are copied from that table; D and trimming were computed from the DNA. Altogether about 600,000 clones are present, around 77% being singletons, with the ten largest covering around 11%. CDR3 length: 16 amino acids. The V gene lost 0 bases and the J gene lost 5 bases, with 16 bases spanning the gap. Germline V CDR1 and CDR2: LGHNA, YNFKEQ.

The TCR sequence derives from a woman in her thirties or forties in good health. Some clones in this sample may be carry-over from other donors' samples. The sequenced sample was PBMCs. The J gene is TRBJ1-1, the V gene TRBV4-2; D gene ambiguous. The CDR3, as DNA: TGTGCCAGCAGCCAAGATACAAGGACGGGGAGAACTGAAGCTTTCTTT. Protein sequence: CASSQDTRTGRTEAFF.